In this sample, the clone carrying this T cell receptor (beta chain) turned up many times. Its cognate antigen is unknown. This entry belongs to a study of post-analysis software for immune sequencing data. Overall study: The disease courses spanned relapsing-remitting, secondary progressive and progressive-relapsing forms of multiple sclerosis. Broader study findings: When patients were compared with controls, a handful of TRBV segments were more frequent, TRBV5-6, TRBV5-1 and TRBV20-1 among them. Controls' normalized Chao1 diversity significantly exceeded that of multiple sclerosis patients. Pronounced co-clustering by F measure was evident among identically batched samples.

The library was made from cDNA and included unique molecular identifiers. Input amounts of about 0.95 to 11 million T cells were used. These gave around 500,000 cDNA molecules, so each molecule approximated one T cell. TCRdb recomputed calls from the PCR reads with MiXCR, one row per CDR3 protein. Of some 260,000 distinct CDR3 sequences detected, approximately 34% appear once; the ten largest clones hold roughly 4.8%. The CDR3 covers 21 residues. The germline gives CDR1 KGHDR, CDR2 SFDVKD. The trim removed 6 bases at V and 0 bases at J, leaving 20 bases unmatched. This sequence was found in a girl between 5 and 17 years old with multiple sclerosis. Sample: blood. J is TRBJ2-7 and V is TRBV24-1; TRBD2 aligns across 12 bases. In DNA form, the CDR3 reads TGTGCCACCAGTCGACGACTAGCGGGGGAGAATACACCTCCAAGCTCCTACGAGCAGTACTTC. This codes for CATSRRLAGENTPPSSYEQYF.